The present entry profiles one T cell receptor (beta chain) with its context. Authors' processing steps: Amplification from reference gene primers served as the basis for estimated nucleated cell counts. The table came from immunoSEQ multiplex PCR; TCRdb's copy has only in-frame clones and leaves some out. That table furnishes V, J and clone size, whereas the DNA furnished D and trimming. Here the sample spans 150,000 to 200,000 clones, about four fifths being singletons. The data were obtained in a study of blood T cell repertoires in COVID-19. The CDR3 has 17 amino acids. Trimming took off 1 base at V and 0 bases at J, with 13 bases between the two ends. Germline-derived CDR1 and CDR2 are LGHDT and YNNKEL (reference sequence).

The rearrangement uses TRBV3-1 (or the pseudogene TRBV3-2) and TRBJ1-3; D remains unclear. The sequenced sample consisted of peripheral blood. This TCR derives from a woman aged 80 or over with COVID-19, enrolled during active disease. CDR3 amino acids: CASSQGVWRSSGNTIYF. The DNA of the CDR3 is TGTGCCAGCAGCCAAGGGGTTTGGAGGAGCTCTGGAAACACCATATATTTT.